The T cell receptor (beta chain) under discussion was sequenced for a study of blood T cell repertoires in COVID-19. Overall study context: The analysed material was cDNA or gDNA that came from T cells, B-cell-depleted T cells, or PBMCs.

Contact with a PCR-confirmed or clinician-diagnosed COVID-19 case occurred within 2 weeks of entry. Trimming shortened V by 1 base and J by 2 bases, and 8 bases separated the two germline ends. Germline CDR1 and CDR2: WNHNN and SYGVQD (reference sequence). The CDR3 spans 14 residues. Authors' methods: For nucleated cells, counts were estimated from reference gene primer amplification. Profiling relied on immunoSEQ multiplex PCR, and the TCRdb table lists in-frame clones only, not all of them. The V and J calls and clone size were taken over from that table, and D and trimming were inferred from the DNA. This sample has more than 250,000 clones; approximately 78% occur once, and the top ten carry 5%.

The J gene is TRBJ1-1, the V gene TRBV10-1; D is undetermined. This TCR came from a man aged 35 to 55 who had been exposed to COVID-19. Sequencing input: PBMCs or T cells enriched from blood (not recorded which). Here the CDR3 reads CASSEYRANTEAFF. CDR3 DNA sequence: TGCGCCAGCAGTGAGTACAGAGCAAACACTGAAGCTTTCTTT.